This T cell receptor beta chain originates from a study of technical replicates of blood from a few donors. V dropped 5 bases and J dropped 2 bases, with 12 bases sitting between them. This CDR3 is 13 amino acids long. The germline V gene encodes CDR1 SQVTM and CDR2 ANQGSEA. Data came from immunoSEQ multiplex PCR; TCRdb stores just in-frame clones and leaves some out. The sample includes just over 70,000 clones, roughly 94% of them seen just once. V usage is TRBV29-1 and J usage is TRBJ1-1; D perhaps matches TRBD1 (5 bases). Sequencing was carried out using T cells isolated from PBMCs. This clonotype was sampled from a human donor in good health. CDR3 region: CSVHSGGNTEAFF. CDR3 sequence (DNA): TGCAGCGTTCACTCGGGGGGTAACACTGAAGCTTTCTTT.